The 27 T cell receptor beta chains reported below all come from one sample, sequenced in a study of molecular identifiers for immune sequencing clone quantification. TCRdb independently ran MiXCR on the PCR reads; one entry per CDR3 protein. The repertoire holds roughly 97,000 distinct CDR3 sequences, with roughly a quarter as singletons. Input material: naive CD8+ T cells from blood, with Jurkat cell RNA spiked in. This sample's subset: FACS-sorted CD8+CD4-CCR7+CD45RA+ naive T cells. The origin of the receptors is a human donor in good health. Some libraries in this study had Jurkat cell RNA spiked in.

Many counts were recorded for this clonotype. The chain joins TRBV20-1 to TRBJ2-3; 7 positions agree with TRBD2. The CDR3 contains 15 residues. The V gene end was trimmed by 1 base and the J gene end by 0 bases; junction bases not matched to a gene: 4. Germline V gene data show CDR1 as DFQATT and CDR2 as SNEGSKA (reference sequence). The DNA for the CDR3 is TGCAGTGCTAGAGGGCTAGCGGATAGCACAGATACGCAGTATTTT. Residues: CSARGLADSTDTQYF.

About this clonotype: One base away lies a much larger clone, so this may be a sequencing read error. The chain has TRBV6-2 or TRBV6-3 and TRBJ1-4; tentative D call: TRBD1 (5 bases). V dropped 11 bases and J dropped 7 bases, with 29 bases sitting between them. CDR3 length: 17 amino acids. In germline, CDR1 is MNHEY, CDR2 SVGEGT. CDR3 nucleotides: TGTGCCGGCACCAAGGAGACAGAGCCTTCAGGATTTGAAAAACTGTTTTTT. This gives the protein CAGTKETEPSGFEKLFF.

In the case of this clonotype: Possible read error: a much larger clone is one base away. This rearrangement joins TRBV4-1 to TRBJ1-4; unclear D gene. Germline V gene sequence: CDR1 MGHRA, CDR2 YSYEKL. The CDR3 has 15 amino acids. The CDR3 bases are TGCGCCAGCAGCCAAGATTTGGCAGGTGTTGAAAAACTGTCTTTT. Protein product: CASSQDLAGVEKLSF.

This clonotype was counted a few times. The chain is built from TRBV3-1 and TRBJ1-4; D might be TRBD1 (5 bases). V was pared by 0 bases and J by 7 bases, with 15 bases between. Germline lookup yields CDR1 LGHDT and CDR2 YNNKEL (reference sequence). CDR3 length: 16 amino acids. As DNA, the CDR3 is TGTGCCAGCAGCCAAGATTACGTCAGGGTTGGTGAAAAACTGTTTTTT. Translation gives CASSQDYVRVGEKLFF.

This clonotype was picked up a small number of times. The gene calls are TRBV7-2 and TRBJ2-5; D is unresolved. The germline CDR1 and CDR2 sequences are SGHTA and FQGNSA. CDR3 length: 14 amino acids. The germline V and J ends were trimmed by 1 base and 4 bases, with 10 bases remaining between them. The CDR3 loop is CASSLGILVETQYF. CDR3 in DNA: TGTGCCAGCAGCTTAGGGATCCTGGTAGAGACCCAGTACTTC.

The chain combines TRBV14 with TRBJ2-1; D perhaps matches TRBD1 (5 bases). The germline CDR1 and CDR2 sequences are SGHDN and FVKESK. Deletions cut 2 bases from V and 2 bases from J, with 10 bases between. This CDR3 region has 15 residues. The CDR3 DNA follows: TGTGCCAGCAGCCAATCAGGGAAGCCCTACAATGAGCAGTTCTTC. Its protein product is CASSQSGKPYNEQFF.

This clonotype was picked up a small number of times. The chain carries TRBV9 and TRBJ2-5; 7 bases fit TRBD2. This CDR3 contains 16 residues. V was pared by 4 bases and J by 1 base, with 10 bases of the junction left unmatched. Germline CDR1 reads SGDLS; CDR2 reads YYNGEE. The DNA of the CDR3 is TGTGCCAGCAGCTCATCTAGCGGATATAGCCAAGAGACCCAGTACTTC. It yields the protein CASSSSSGYSQETQYF. The full variable domain, in which reference TRBV9 and TRBJ2-5 provide the parts outside the CDR3, is DSGVTQTPKHLITATGQRVTLRCSPRSGDLSVYWYQQSLDQGLQFLIQYYNGEERAKGNILERFSAQQFPDLHSELNLSSLELGDSALYFCASSSSSGYSQETQYFGPGTRLLVL.

In this sample, this clonotype turned up many times. The rearrangement joins TRBV6-5 to TRBJ2-7, with 10 bases that match TRBD1. The CDR3 is 15 residues long. V lost 5 bases to trimming and J lost 4 bases; unmatched junction nucleotides: 8. Germline CDR1 MNHEY, CDR2 SVGAGI. The DNA for the CDR3 is TGTGCCAGCAGTCCCGAGGGACAGGGGCTTTACGAGCAGTACTTC. This sequence encodes CASSPEGQGLYEQYF.

The chain recombines TRBV11-2 with TRBJ1-1; no firm D call. With 5 bases removed from V and 4 bases from J, the gap between germline ends came to 11 bases. This CDR3 spans 13 amino acids. Germline CDR1 is SGHAT and CDR2 is FQNNGV. CDR3 coding DNA: TGTGCCAGCAGCCCGACCCGGGTCACTGAAGCTTTCTTT. This translates into CASSPTRVTEAFF.

This clonotype was seen at least ten times. The rearrangement links TRBV30 to TRBJ2-7; D gene unclear. This CDR3 is built from 12 residues. Germline CDR1 and CDR2: GTSNPN and SVGIG (reference sequence). V was pared by 0 bases and J by 7 bases, with 10 bases between. CDR3 residues: CAWSVPPGEQYF. The CDR3 nucleotides read TGTGCCTGGAGTGTCCCTCCCGGGGAGCAGTACTTC.

As regards this clonotype: A much larger clone differs by one base, so this may be a read error. The J gene is TRBJ2-5, the V gene TRBV9, with no clear D. The CDR3 is made up of 14 amino acids. Germline V CDR1 and CDR2: SGDLS, YYNGEE. The CDR3 sequence: CASSVDGSQEPQYF. The CDR3 bases are TGTGCCAGCAGCGTAGACGGCAGCCAAGAGCCCCAGTACTTC.

The sample holds many counts of this clonotype. The J gene is TRBJ1-1, the V gene TRBV5-4; no clear D. The germline V and J ends were trimmed by 2 bases and 0 bases, with 11 bases remaining between them. The CDR3 is 15 residues long. The V gene's germline CDR1 is SGHNT and CDR2 YYREEE (reference sequence). CDR3: CASSFGQPMNTEAFF. The CDR3 DNA sequence: TGTGCCAGCAGCTTTGGGCAGCCCATGAACACTGAAGCTTTCTTT.

On this clonotype itself: One junction end disagrees with the germline gene, perhaps due to a read error. The chain carries TRBV20-1 and TRBJ2-7, with 13 bases identical to TRBD2. The CDR3 runs 13 residues. Germline lookup yields CDR1 DFQATT and CDR2 SNEGSKA (reference sequence). The CDR3 DNA sequence: TGCAGTGCTGTGACTAGCGGGAGGTACGCGCAGTCCTTC. It translates to CSAVTSGRYAQSF.

A remark on this clonotype: A much larger clone lies one base from this, so it may be a read error. This CDR3 is CATSPSGANKKLFF. DNA of the CDR3: TGTGCCACCAGTCCCTCAGGGGCGAATAAAAAACTGTTTTTT. This chain connects TRBV24-1 to TRBJ1-4; TRBD1 might be the D (6 bases). CDR1 is KGHDR and CDR2 is SFDVKD in the germline V gene. This CDR3 comprises 14 residues. The V gene lost 6 bases and the J gene lost 9 bases, with 16 bases spanning the gap.

In its sample, this clonotype was seen many times. The chain is built from TRBV6-2 or TRBV6-3 and TRBJ1-1; D call uncertain. V shed 5 bases and J shed 0 bases, with 10 bases lying between them. The length of the CDR3 is 14 residues. Germline-derived CDR1 and CDR2 are MNHEY and SVGEGT. Here the CDR3 reads CASSNARLNTEAFF. CDR3 DNA: TGTGCCAGCAGTAACGCACGGCTGAACACTGAAGCTTTCTTT.

V gene TRBV6-2 or TRBV6-3 combines with J gene TRBJ2-1; maybe TRBD2 (5 bases). The CDR3 covers 17 residues. Trimming cost V 5 bases and J 0 bases, with 17 bases left between them. Germline V lookup: CDR1 MNHEY, CDR2 SVGEGT. CDR3 loop: CASSGPLATSSYNEQFF. CDR3 in DNA: TGTGCCAGCAGTGGACCTTTAGCGACCAGCTCCTACAATGAGCAGTTCTTC.

The rearrangement links TRBV23-1 to TRBJ1-1; D gene ambiguous. TRBV23-1 is classed as an ORF, of uncertain function. V shed 0 bases and J shed 1 base, with 15 bases lying between them. This CDR3 has 17 amino acids. As DNA, the CDR3 is TGCGCCAGCAGTCAATCGGTTGCTCCCGAGTGGAACACTGAAGCTTTCTTT. Translation gives CASSQSVAPEWNTEAFF.

The J gene is TRBJ2-5, the V gene TRBV27, with D perhaps matching TRBD1 (6 bases). This CDR3 spans 14 amino acids. Trimming cost V 6 bases and J 0 bases, with 11 bases left between them. CDR1 is MNHEY and CDR2 is SMNVEV in the germline V gene (reference sequence). For the CDR3, the DNA is TGTGCCAGCAGGGATGGGGGCTACCAAGAGACCCAGTACTTC. It codes for CASRDGGYQETQYF.

This clonotype was observed at least ten times. The chain joins TRBV13 to TRBJ2-1, with D tentatively TRBD2 (5 bases). Germline CDR1 PRHDT, CDR2 FYEKMQ (reference sequence). V was shortened by 4 bases and J by 0 bases, with 10 bases between the two germline ends. This CDR3 has 15 residues. The CDR3 here is CASSYRDFSYNEQFF. The CDR3 coding sequence is TGTGCCAGCAGCTACCGGGATTTCTCCTACAATGAGCAGTTCTTC.

The chain carries TRBV6-1 and TRBJ1-1; 7 nucleotides line up with TRBD1. The CDR3 covers 13 residues. The germline V gene encodes CDR1 MNHNS and CDR2 SASEGT. After removal of 11 bases from V and 6 bases from J, the junction contained 12 bases not matched to a gene. The CDR3 DNA reads TGTGCCGGCCGCTCTAGGGGGCTGGCTGAAGCTTTCTTT. It specifies CAGRSRGLAEAFF.

This clonotype showed up many times. V usage is TRBV7-8 and J usage is TRBJ2-7; the D is unclear. CDR1 and CDR2 from the germline V gene are SGHVS and FQNEAQ. The CDR3 length is 14 residues. V gave up 5 bases and J gave up 7 bases, with 18 bases separating them. The CDR3 nucleotides are TGTGCCAGCAGCCAAACTGACCCGCCCGGGGAGCAGTACTTC. As protein: CASSQTDPPGEQYF.

This clonotype was picked up a small number of times. The chain couples TRBV7-2 to TRBJ2-1; no clear D. The V gene lost 3 bases and the J gene lost 0 bases, with 6 bases spanning the gap. The CDR3 has 14 residues. Germline assignment: CDR1 SGHTA and CDR2 FQGNSA. CDR3 residues: CASSLRSSYNEQFF. Written as DNA, the CDR3 is TGTGCCAGCAGCTTGCGGAGCTCCTACAATGAGCAGTTCTTC.

This clonotype was detected a few times. This chain uses TRBV7-6 with TRBJ1-1, with D perhaps TRBD1 (5 bases). This CDR3 has 14 amino acids. The V end was cut by 4 bases, the J end by 0 bases, with 9 bases between. Per the germline V gene, CDR1 is SGHVS and CDR2 is FNYEAQ. The CDR3 here is CASSSEGLNTEAFF. The CDR3 DNA is TGTGCCAGCAGCTCAGAGGGGCTGAACACTGAAGCTTTCTTT.

To note about this clonotype: A read error may explain this, as a much larger clone is one base away. V usage is TRBV7-9 and J usage is TRBJ1-2, with D uncertain. Germline CDR1 and CDR2: SEHNR and FQNEAQ (reference sequence). The CDR3 totals 18 residues. The CDR3 loop is CASSLAPGRIGLYYGCTF. CDR3 coding DNA: TGTGCCAGCAGCTTAGCGCCCGGCAGAATAGGGCTCTACTATGGCTGCACCTTC.

This clonotype was observed at least ten times. This chain connects TRBV30 to TRBJ2-3, with a possible D match to TRBD2 (6 bases). CDR3 length equals 14 residues. Trimming took off 4 bases at V and 1 base at J, with 12 bases between the two ends. Germline V CDR1 and CDR2: GTSNPN, SVGIG (reference sequence). CDR3 DNA: TGTGCCTGGACGCCGGGACTCGGCACAGATACGCAGTATTTT. Translated: CAWTPGLGTDTQYF.

At least ten counts were recorded for this clonotype. CDR3 DNA sequence: TGCGCCAGCAGCGAGGGACTAGCGGGGGTCTACGAGCAGTACTTC. Amino acid sequence: CASSEGLAGVYEQYF. The genes are TRBV5-1 and TRBJ2-7; 14 positions agree with TRBD2. From germline, CDR1 is SGHRS and CDR2 YFSETQ. The CDR3 is made up of 15 amino acids. With V trimmed by 4 bases and J by 3 bases, 3 bases remained unmatched.

Regarding this clonotype: This may be a read error: a much more frequent sequence differs by one nucleotide. The genes are TRBV7-9 and TRBJ1-1; D gene ambiguous. This CDR3 spans 12 amino acids. CDR1 SEHNR and CDR2 FQNEAQ come from the germline V gene (reference sequence). Trimming took off 5 bases at V and 8 bases at J, with 12 bases between the two ends. The CDR3 region has the DNA TGTGCCAGCAGCCCGACACCGCGAGAAGCTTTCTTT. Protein: CASSPTPREAFF.